A single T cell receptor beta chain is shown here with its context. Its matching antigen is unknown. Researchers tagged individual cDNA molecules with unique molecular identifiers. TCRdb called the 5' RACE reads again in MiXCR, with one record for every CDR3 protein. This sample has about 64,000 distinct CDR3 sequences, with around 18% found just once. These data are taken from a study of early T cells in non-severe SARS-CoV-2 infection. Study in general: Sequencing of unsorted whole blood was done on bulk RNA, leaving chains unpaired. Findings and limits, study-wide: Missing private and CD4 specificities, VDJdb matching favored anti-spike CD8 responses.

Germline assignment: CDR1 SGHVS and CDR2 FNYEAQ. Trimming took 6 bases from V and 5 from J, leaving 10 bases between them. The CDR3 sequence is 12 residues long. Sequences were derived from whole blood, sampled at baseline. The TCR sequence derives from an adult who was a healthcare worker with PCR-confirmed SARS-CoV-2 infection or an uninfected control (not recorded which). The rearrangement joins TRBV7-6 to TRBJ2-5, with D uncertain. The CDR3 sequence: CASSPSGETQYF. The DNA of the CDR3 is TGTGCCAGCAGTCCGTCGGGTGAGACCCAGTACTTC.